The 15 T cell receptor beta chains listed next were all sequenced from one sample in a study of glioma-infiltrating T cells after dendritic cell vaccination (dated by TCRdb to about 2016). The method behind the library was the immunoSEQ multiplex PCR assay. TCRdb's version of the immuneACCESS table is confined to in-frame rearrangements and falls short of the full clone set. An unresolved V gene accounts for under half of the shortfall where checked; the remainder is of unknown origin. Recorded for this sample are roughly 60,000 clones; around 86% of them occurred a single time. The ten largest clones add up to approximately 10% of the sample. Sample time point, as interpreted from the label and publication: after dendritic cell vaccination, including at tumor progression/relapse. The sample here was blood, taken after dendritic cell vaccination. These receptors were collected from a human donor with glioblastoma.

The CDR3 coding sequence is TGTGCCAGCAGGATGGGACTAGCGATTACAGATACGCAGTATTTT. It codes for CASRMGLAITDTQYF. The V and J genes are TRBV2 and TRBJ2-3; 10 nucleotides align to TRBD2. This CDR3 spans 15 amino acids. After removal of 6 bases from V and 3 bases from J, the junction contained 6 bases not matched to a gene. In germline, CDR1 is SNHLY, CDR2 FYNNEI.

The V call is TRBV5-1, the J call TRBJ1-1, with D unresolved. The V and J ends lost 0 bases and 3 bases respectively, with 12 bases between them. CDR1 SGHRS and CDR2 YFSETQ come from the germline V gene. The CDR3 has 15 amino acids. In nucleotides, the CDR3 is TGCGCCAGCAGCTTGGCCCTTGGAGGCGACACTGAAGCTTTCTTT. Protein sequence: CASSLALGGDTEAFF.

This clone was detected a few times. In nucleotides, the CDR3 is TGCGCCAGCAGCTCGCTAGCGGGGGTTGTCAATGAGCAGTTCTTC. The encoded protein is CASSSLAGVVNEQFF. The V and J genes are TRBV5-1 and TRBJ2-1; TRBD2 matches at 10 bases. After removal of 3 bases from V and 6 bases from J, the junction contained 6 bases not matched to a gene. Looked up from germline, CDR1 is SGHRS and CDR2 is YFSETQ. The CDR3 is 15 amino acids.

The rearrangement joins TRBV5-4 to TRBJ1-2; D not certain. Trimming removed 3 bases from V and 0 bases from J, with 9 bases in between. This CDR3 has 14 amino acids. Germline V gene sequence: CDR1 SGHNT, CDR2 YYREEE (reference sequence). The CDR3, as DNA: TGTGCCAGCAGCTCCAATGTAGCTAACTATGGCTACACCTTC. Translating it yields CASSSNVANYGYTF.

The chain employs TRBV7-2 and TRBJ2-7; 7 bases align to TRBD1. Trimming took 4 bases from V and 7 from J; bases not matched to a gene: 10. From germline, CDR1 is SGHTA and CDR2 FQGNSA. CDR3 size: 14 residues. The CDR3 DNA reads TGTGCCAGCAGCTCCCTAGGGGGCCCGGGGGAGCAGTACTTC. Amino acid sequence: CASSSLGGPGEQYF.

This sequence joins TRBV2 and TRBJ1-1; maybe TRBD1 (6 bases). V shed 3 bases and J shed 1 base, with 12 bases lying between them. There are 15 residues in the CDR3. CDR1 is SNHLY, CDR2 FYNNEI, per germline. The DNA of the CDR3 is TGTGCCAGCAGTGACATGGGGGGGCCGAACACTGAAGCTTTCTTT. This sequence encodes CASSDMGGPNTEAFF. Full variable domain (rest looked up from reference TRBV2 and TRBJ1-1): EPEVTQTPSHQVTQMGQEVILRCVPISNHLYFYWYRQILGQKVEFLVSFYNNEISEKSEIFDDQFSVERPDGSNFTLKIRSTKLEDSAMYFCASSDMGGPNTEAFFGQGTRLTVV.

This CDR3 is CASSRVAYEQYF. CDR3 DNA: TGTGCCAGCAGCAGAGTAGCCTACGAGCAGTACTTC. V is TRBV14 and J is TRBJ2-7; D unresolved. Germline lookup yields CDR1 SGHDN and CDR2 FVKESK. With 5 bases removed from V and 2 bases from J, the gap between germline ends came to 7 bases. CDR3 length equals 12 residues. The full variable domain, completed using reference TRBV14 and TRBJ2-7, is EAGVTQFPSHSVIEKGQTVTLRCDPISGHDNLYWYRRVMGKEIKFLLHFVKESKQDESGMPNNRFLAERTGGTYSTLKVQPAELEDSGVYFCASSRVAYEQYFGPGTRLTVT.

The rearrangement uses TRBV25-1 and TRBJ2-1; unclear D gene. This CDR3 contains 14 residues. V was pared by 6 bases and J by 3 bases, with 12 bases between. Germline-derived CDR1 and CDR2 are MGHDK and SYGVNS. The CDR3 bases are TGTGCCAGCAGGTCTGGTTCGAGCTACAATGAGCAGTTCTTC. Amino acids: CASRSGSSYNEQFF.

The rearrangement joins TRBV9 to TRBJ1-4, with TRBD1 matching 7 bases. CDR1 is SGDLS and CDR2 is YYNGEE in the germline V gene. This CDR3 comprises 16 residues. V shed 3 bases and J 3 bases; nucleotides not matched to a gene: 8. Written as DNA, the CDR3 is TGTGCCAGCAGCGGAATTACAGGGGTCCCTAATGAAAAACTGTTTTTT. Amino acids: CASSGITGVPNEKLFF.

In its sample, this clone was seen a few times. V is TRBV6-6 and J is TRBJ2-2, with 9 nucleotides matching TRBD2. Germline CDR1 MNHNY, CDR2 SVGAGI (reference sequence). This CDR3 has 15 residues. V trimming: 8 bases; J trimming: 6 bases; junction bases outside the gene matches: 10. The CDR3 DNA reads as TGTGCCAGCTCAATCTTAGCGGGGGAGGCCGGGGAGCTGTTTTTT. This gives the protein CASSILAGEAGELFF.

J is TRBJ1-1 and V is TRBV5-6; D is unclear. This CDR3 has 15 residues. V lost 0 bases, J lost 4 bases, and 13 bases lay in between. CDR1 is SGHDT, CDR2 YYEEEE, per germline. In DNA form, the CDR3 reads TGTGCCAGCAGCTTGGGAGTACGAGAGGGCACTGAAGCTTTCTTT. Translated, it gives CASSLGVREGTEAFF.

This clone was found once. V and J are TRBV9 and TRBJ2-2; a possible D gene is TRBD1 (6 bases). The CDR3 length is 14 residues. Trimming left V 5 bases short and J 3 bases short, with 11 bases between. The germline gives CDR1 SGDLS, CDR2 YYNGEE. The CDR3 sequence: CASSLQGHTGELFF. The CDR3 DNA reads as TGTGCCAGCAGTTTGCAGGGGCACACCGGGGAGCTGTTTTTT.

The chain is built from TRBV28 and TRBJ2-7; tentatively, D is TRBD2 (5 bases). V lost 5 bases, J lost 2 bases, and 10 bases lay in between. Germline V gives CDR1 MDHEN, CDR2 SYDVKM. This CDR3 has 13 amino acids. Here the CDR3 reads CASSPTTPYEQYF. For the CDR3, the DNA is TGTGCCAGCAGTCCGACTACCCCCTACGAGCAGTACTTC.

The V gene is TRBV10-3, the J gene TRBJ1-3; perhaps TRBD1 as D (6 bases). CDR1 ENHRY and CDR2 SYGVKD come from the germline V gene. This CDR3 is 16 amino acids long. Trimming removed 3 bases at V and 0 bases at J, with 12 bases between. CDR3 coding DNA: TGTGCCATCAGTGAAGCAGGGGCCATCTCTGGAAACACCATATATTTT. This codes for CAISEAGAISGNTIYF.

In DNA form, the CDR3 reads TGTGCCAGCAGCCCCGGATGGAGCTACCAAGAGACCCAGTACTTC. This gives the protein CASSPGWSYQETQYF. V and J are TRBV6-5 and TRBJ2-5, with no clear D. Trimming shortened V by 6 bases and J by 0 bases, and 14 bases separated the two germline ends. The CDR3 covers 15 residues. CDR1 MNHEY and CDR2 SVGAGI come from the germline V gene.